This entry lists 9 T cell receptor beta chains sequenced from one sample in a study of molecular identifiers for immune sequencing clone quantification. TCRdb fed the PCR reads into MiXCR, producing one record per CDR3 protein. The data hold 80,000 to 100,000 distinct CDR3 sequences, with 20% to 25% observed a single time. Sequenced sample: naive CD8+ T cells from blood, with Jurkat cell RNA spiked in. Indicated subset: FACS-sorted CD8+CD4-CCR7+CD45RA+ naive T cells. Source of these receptors: a human donor in good health. Some libraries in this study had Jurkat cell RNA spiked in.

This clonotype has only a few counts. V gene TRBV12-5 combines with J gene TRBJ2-2; D is unresolved. V dropped 0 bases and J dropped 4 bases, with 3 bases sitting between them. This CDR3 is built from 13 residues. From germline, CDR1 is LGHNT and CDR2 FRNRAP. CDR3: CASGLVFTGELFF. CDR3 DNA sequence: TGTGCTAGTGGTTTGGTTTTCACCGGGGAGCTGTTTTTT.

This clonotype came up many times. This chain uses TRBV7-6 with TRBJ1-1; possible D gene TRBD1, 6 bases. Germline V lookup: CDR1 SGHVS, CDR2 FNYEAQ. The length of the CDR3 is 16 residues. V was cut by 4 bases and J by 3 bases, with 18 bases left in between. The CDR3: CASSSAQGQGYTEAFF. DNA for the CDR3: TGTGCCAGCAGCTCTGCACAGGGTCAGGGGTACACTGAAGCTTTCTTT.

As concerns this clonotype: This sequence may be a read error, since a much larger clone differs from it by one base. Written as DNA, the CDR3 is TGTGCCTCCAGTGATCAAACTAGCGGCACCCAACAAGAGACCCAGTACTTC. Amino acid sequence: CASSDQTSGTQQETQYF. V is TRBV24-1 and J is TRBJ2-5; TRBD2 agrees at 8 bases. Germline assignment: CDR1 KGHDR and CDR2 SFDVKD. The CDR3 extends over 17 amino acids.

Many counts were recorded for this clonotype. J is TRBJ2-7 and V is TRBV7-2, with D maybe TRBD1 (6 bases). The CDR3 is 12 amino acids. Trimming took 9 bases from V and 4 from J, leaving 13 bases between them. Germline loops: CDR1 SGHTA, CDR2 FQGNSA. CDR3 residues: CARGRGPYEQYF. As DNA, the CDR3 is TGTGCCAGGGGCAGGGGTCCGTACGAGCAGTACTTC.

Concerning this clonotype: The junction shows a germline mismatch at one end, possibly a read error. The V call is TRBV19, the J call TRBJ2-1; 12 bases line up with TRBD2. Germline CDR1 reads LNHDA; CDR2 reads SQIVND (reference sequence). The CDR3 length is 15 residues. This CDR3 reads CASSLAGGPYNEQLF. As DNA, the CDR3 is TGTGCCAGCTCCCTAGCGGGGGGGCCTTACAATGAGCAGCTCTTC.

This clonotype has just a few counts. Since a much larger clone is just one base distant, this may be a read error. This chain joins TRBV9 and TRBJ2-2, with a weak D call TRBD2 (5 bases). The CDR3 is made up of 14 amino acids. Germline values: CDR1 SGDLS, CDR2 YYNGEE. CDR3 in DNA: TGTGCCAGCGGCGTAGATTTAGCAGCCGGGGAGCTGATTTTT. It codes for CASGVDLAAGELIF.

At least ten counts were recorded for this clonotype. V usage is TRBV5-1 and J usage is TRBJ1-1; tentative D call: TRBD1 (5 bases). V lost 7 bases and J lost 6, with 16 bases in between. The CDR3 spans 13 residues. The germline gives CDR1 SGHRS, CDR2 YFSETQ. The CDR3 DNA reads TGCGCCAGCGGTCCCGGGACCTGGGCTGAAGCTTTCTTT. It codes for CASGPGTWAEAFF.

The chain couples TRBV30 to TRBJ2-2, with no clear D. Trimming took off 0 bases at V and 2 bases at J, with 7 bases between the two ends. This CDR3 contains 14 residues. Germline CDR1 is GTSNPN and CDR2 is SVGIG (reference sequence). In nucleotides, the CDR3 is TGTGCCTGGAGTGTACTACCTAACACCGGGGAGCTGTTTTTT. Its protein product is CAWSVLPNTGELFF.

With regard to this clonotype: Given a much more abundant clone one base away, this may be a read error. CDR3 in DNA: TGTGCCAGCAGGGGGGGCTATAGCACAGCTACGCAGTATTTT. This translates into CASRGGYSTATQYF. The rearrangement links TRBV25-1 to TRBJ2-3; D could derive from TRBD1 or TRBD2 (6 bases each). CDR1 and CDR2 from the germline V gene are MGHDK and SYGVNS. The CDR3 is 14 amino acids.